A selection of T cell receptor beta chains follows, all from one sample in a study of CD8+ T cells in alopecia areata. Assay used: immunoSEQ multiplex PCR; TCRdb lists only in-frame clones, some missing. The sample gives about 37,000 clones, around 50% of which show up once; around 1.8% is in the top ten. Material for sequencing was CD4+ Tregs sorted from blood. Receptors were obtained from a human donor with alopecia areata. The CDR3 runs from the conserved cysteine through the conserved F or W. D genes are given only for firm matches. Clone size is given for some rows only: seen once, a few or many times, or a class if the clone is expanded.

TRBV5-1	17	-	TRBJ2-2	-	CASRSTPSGQRSGELFF	TGCGCCAGCAGATCCACCCCTTCCGGACAGAGGAGCGGGGAGCTGTTTTTT
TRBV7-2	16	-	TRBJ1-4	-	CASSLARVGNLEKLFF	TGTGCCAGCAGCTTAGCGAGGGTGGGGAATCTTGAAAAACTGTTTTTT
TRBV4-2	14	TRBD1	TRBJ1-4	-	CASNIQGANEKLFF	TGTGCCAGTAACATACAGGGGGCTAATGAAAAACTGTTTTTT
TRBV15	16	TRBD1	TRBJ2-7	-	CATSRDQRTGGDEQYF	TGTGCCACCAGCAGAGATCAGAGGACAGGGGGAGACGAGCAGTACTTC
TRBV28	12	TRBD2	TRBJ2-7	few	CASKTSSDEQYF	TGTGCCAGCAAGACTAGCAGCGACGAGCAGTACTTC
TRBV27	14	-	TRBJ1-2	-	CASRITGRGDGYTF	TGTGCCAGCAGAATAACCGGGAGAGGGGATGGCTACACCTTC
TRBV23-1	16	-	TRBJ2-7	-	CASKSPYRRLAYEQYF	TGCGCCAGCAAGTCACCTTACCGAAGACTAGCCTACGAGCAGTACTTC
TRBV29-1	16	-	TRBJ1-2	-	CSAGGRGAGSLYGYTF	TGCAGCGCCGGCGGGCGGGGCGCGGGCAGCCTCTATGGCTACACCTTC
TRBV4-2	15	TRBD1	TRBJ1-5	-	CASSQGTGPHQPQHF	TGTGCCAGCAGCCAAGGGACAGGACCCCATCAGCCCCAGCATTTT
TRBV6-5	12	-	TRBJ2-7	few	CASRDRIPGLYF	TGTGCCAGCAGAGACAGGATACCGGGTTTGTACTTC
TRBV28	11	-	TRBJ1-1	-	CASSGGYEAFF	TGTGCCAGCAGTGGGGGATATGAAGCTTTCTTT
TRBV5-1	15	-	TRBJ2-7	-	CASSSSGAGFYEQYF	TGCGCCAGCAGCTCGTCCGGCGCGGGCTTCTACGAGCAGTACTTC
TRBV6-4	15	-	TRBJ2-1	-	CASSVELAPNNEQFF	TGTGCCAGCAGCGTGGAGCTAGCGCCAAACAATGAGCAGTTCTTC
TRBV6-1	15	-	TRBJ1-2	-	CASSAQTTSNYGYTF	TGTGCCAGCAGTGCGCAAACAACTTCTAACTATGGCTACACCTTC
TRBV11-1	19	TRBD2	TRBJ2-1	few	CASSPREREITSSYNEQFF	TGTGCCAGCAGCCCCCGCGAGCGGGAGATCACGAGCTCCTACAATGAGCAGTTCTTC
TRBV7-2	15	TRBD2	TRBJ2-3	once	CASSYWGGRTDTQYF	TGTGCCAGCAGCTACTGGGGGGGTCGCACAGATACGCAGTATTTT
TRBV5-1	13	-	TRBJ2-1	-	CASSLAVRNEQFF	TGCGCCAGCAGCTTGGCCGTGAGGAATGAGCAGTTCTTC
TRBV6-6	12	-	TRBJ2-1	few	CASSHQRDEQFF	TGTGCCAGCAGTCATCAGCGAGATGAGCAGTTCTTC
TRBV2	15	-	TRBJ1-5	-	CASRVQGNSNQPQHF	TGTGCCAGCAGAGTCCAGGGGAATAGCAATCAGCCCCAGCATTTT
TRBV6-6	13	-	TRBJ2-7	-	CASTNRGLGEQYF	TGTGCCAGCACAAACCGCGGGTTAGGGGAGCAGTACTTC